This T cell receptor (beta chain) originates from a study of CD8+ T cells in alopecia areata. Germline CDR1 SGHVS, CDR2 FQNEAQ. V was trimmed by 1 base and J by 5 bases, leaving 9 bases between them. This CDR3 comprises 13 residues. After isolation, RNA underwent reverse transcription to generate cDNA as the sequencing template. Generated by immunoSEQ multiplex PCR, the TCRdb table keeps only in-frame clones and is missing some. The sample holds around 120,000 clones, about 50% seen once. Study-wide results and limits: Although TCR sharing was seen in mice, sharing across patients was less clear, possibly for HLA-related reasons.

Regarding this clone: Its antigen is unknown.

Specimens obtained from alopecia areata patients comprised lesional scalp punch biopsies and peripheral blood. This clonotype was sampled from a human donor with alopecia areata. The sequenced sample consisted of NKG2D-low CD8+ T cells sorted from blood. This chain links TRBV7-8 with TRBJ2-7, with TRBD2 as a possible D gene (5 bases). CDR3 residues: CASSLGSGNEQYF. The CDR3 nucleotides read TGTGCCAGCAGCTTAGGTTCGGGGAACGAGCAGTACTTC.